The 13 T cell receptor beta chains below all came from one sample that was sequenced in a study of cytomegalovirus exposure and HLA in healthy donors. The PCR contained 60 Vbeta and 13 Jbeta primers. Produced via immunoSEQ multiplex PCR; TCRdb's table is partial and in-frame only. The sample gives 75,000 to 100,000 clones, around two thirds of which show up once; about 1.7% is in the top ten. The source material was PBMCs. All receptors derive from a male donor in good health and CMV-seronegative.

CDR3 sequence reads: CASTTTGSGNTIYF. CDR3 nucleotides: TGTGCCAGCACTACCACAGGCTCTGGAAACACCATATATTTT. The rearrangement links TRBV5-5 to TRBJ1-3, with a tentative D call TRBD1 (5 bases). CDR3 length equals 14 residues. Germline V CDR1 and CDR2: SGHKS, YYEKEE (reference sequence). V shed 6 bases and J shed 0 bases, with 10 bases lying between them.

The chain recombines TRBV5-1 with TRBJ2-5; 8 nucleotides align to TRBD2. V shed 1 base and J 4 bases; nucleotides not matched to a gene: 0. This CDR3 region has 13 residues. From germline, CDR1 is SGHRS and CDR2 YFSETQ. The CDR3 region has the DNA TGCGCCAGCAGCTTGCTAGCGGGAGAGACCCAGTACTTC. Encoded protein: CASSLLAGETQYF. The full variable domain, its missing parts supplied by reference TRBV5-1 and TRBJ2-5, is KAGVTQTPRYLIKTRGQQVTLSCSPISGHRSVSWYQQTPGQGLQFLFEYFSETQRNKGNFPGRFSGRQFSNSRSEMNVSTLELGDSALYLCASSLLAGETQYFGPGTRLLVL.

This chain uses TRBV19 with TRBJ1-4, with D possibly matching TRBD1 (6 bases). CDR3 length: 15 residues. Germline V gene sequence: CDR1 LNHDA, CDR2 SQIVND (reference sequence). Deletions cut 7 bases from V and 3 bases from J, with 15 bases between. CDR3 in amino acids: CASTLGAGSNEKLFF. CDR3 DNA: TGTGCCAGTACCTTGGGGGCAGGCTCTAATGAAAAACTGTTTTTT.

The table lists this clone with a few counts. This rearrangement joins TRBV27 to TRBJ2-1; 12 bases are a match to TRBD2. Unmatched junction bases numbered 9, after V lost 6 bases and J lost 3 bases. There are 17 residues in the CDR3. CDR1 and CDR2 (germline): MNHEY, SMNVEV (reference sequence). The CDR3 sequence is CASREGLAGSNYNEQFF. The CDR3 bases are TGTGCCAGCAGGGAGGGACTAGCGGGCTCAAACTACAATGAGCAGTTCTTC.

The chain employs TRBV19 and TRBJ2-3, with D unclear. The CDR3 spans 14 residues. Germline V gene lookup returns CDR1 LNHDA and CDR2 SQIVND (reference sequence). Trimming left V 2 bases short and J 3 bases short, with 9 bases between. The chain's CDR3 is CASSIFAATDTQYF. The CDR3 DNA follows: TGTGCCAGTAGTATATTTGCGGCGACAGATACGCAGTATTTT.

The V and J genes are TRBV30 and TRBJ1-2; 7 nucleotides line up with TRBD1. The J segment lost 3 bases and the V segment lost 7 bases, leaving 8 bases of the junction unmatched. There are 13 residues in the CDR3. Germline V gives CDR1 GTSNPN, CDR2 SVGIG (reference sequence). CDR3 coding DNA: TGTGCCTCACAGGGGCGATCCCACTATGGCTACACCTTC. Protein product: CASQGRSHYGYTF.

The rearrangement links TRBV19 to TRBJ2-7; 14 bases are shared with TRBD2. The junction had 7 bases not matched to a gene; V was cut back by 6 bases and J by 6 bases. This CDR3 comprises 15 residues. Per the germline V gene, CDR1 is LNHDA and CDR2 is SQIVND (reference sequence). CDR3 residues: CASSPGLAGVREQYF. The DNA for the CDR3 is TGTGCCAGTAGCCCGGGACTAGCGGGAGTTCGCGAGCAGTACTTC.

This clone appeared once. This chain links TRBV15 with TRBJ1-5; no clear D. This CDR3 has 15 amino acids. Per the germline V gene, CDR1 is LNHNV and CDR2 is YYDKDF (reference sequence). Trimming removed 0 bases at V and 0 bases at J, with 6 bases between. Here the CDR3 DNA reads TGTGCCACCAGCAGAGACAGTTATAGCAATCAGCCCCAGCATTTT. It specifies CATSRDSYSNQPQHF.

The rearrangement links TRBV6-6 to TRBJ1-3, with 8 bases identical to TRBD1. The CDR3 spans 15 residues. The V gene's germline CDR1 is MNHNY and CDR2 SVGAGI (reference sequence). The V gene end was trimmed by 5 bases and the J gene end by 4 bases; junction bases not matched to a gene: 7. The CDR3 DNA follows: TGTGCCAGCAGTCAAAACAGGGGGATCGGAAACACCATATATTTT. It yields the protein CASSQNRGIGNTIYF.

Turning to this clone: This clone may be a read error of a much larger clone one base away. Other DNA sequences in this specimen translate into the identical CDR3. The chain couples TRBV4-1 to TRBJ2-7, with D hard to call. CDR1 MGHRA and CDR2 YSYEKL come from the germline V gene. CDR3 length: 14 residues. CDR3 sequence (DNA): TGCGCTAGCAGCCAAGATTTATCCGCCTACGAGCAGTACTTC. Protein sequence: CASSQDLSAYEQYF.

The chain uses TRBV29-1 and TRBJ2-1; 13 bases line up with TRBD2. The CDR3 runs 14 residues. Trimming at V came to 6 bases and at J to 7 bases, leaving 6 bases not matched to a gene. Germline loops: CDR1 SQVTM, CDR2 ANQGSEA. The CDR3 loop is CSVLTSGRGNEQFF. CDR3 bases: TGCAGCGTGCTCACTAGCGGGAGGGGGAATGAGCAGTTCTTC.

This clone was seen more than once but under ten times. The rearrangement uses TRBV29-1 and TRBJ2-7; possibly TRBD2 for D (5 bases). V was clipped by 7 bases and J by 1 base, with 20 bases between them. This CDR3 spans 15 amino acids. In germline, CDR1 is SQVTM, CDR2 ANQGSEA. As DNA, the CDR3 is TGCAGCGCTACTGGGATGGTAGCGCGTTCCTACGAGCAGTACTTC. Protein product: CSATGMVARSYEQYF.

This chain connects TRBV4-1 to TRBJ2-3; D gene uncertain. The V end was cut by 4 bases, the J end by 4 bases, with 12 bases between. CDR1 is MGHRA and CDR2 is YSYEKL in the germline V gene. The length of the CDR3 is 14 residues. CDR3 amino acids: CASSLQMVADTQYF. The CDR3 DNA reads TGCGCCAGCAGCCTTCAGATGGTTGCAGATACGCAGTATTTT.